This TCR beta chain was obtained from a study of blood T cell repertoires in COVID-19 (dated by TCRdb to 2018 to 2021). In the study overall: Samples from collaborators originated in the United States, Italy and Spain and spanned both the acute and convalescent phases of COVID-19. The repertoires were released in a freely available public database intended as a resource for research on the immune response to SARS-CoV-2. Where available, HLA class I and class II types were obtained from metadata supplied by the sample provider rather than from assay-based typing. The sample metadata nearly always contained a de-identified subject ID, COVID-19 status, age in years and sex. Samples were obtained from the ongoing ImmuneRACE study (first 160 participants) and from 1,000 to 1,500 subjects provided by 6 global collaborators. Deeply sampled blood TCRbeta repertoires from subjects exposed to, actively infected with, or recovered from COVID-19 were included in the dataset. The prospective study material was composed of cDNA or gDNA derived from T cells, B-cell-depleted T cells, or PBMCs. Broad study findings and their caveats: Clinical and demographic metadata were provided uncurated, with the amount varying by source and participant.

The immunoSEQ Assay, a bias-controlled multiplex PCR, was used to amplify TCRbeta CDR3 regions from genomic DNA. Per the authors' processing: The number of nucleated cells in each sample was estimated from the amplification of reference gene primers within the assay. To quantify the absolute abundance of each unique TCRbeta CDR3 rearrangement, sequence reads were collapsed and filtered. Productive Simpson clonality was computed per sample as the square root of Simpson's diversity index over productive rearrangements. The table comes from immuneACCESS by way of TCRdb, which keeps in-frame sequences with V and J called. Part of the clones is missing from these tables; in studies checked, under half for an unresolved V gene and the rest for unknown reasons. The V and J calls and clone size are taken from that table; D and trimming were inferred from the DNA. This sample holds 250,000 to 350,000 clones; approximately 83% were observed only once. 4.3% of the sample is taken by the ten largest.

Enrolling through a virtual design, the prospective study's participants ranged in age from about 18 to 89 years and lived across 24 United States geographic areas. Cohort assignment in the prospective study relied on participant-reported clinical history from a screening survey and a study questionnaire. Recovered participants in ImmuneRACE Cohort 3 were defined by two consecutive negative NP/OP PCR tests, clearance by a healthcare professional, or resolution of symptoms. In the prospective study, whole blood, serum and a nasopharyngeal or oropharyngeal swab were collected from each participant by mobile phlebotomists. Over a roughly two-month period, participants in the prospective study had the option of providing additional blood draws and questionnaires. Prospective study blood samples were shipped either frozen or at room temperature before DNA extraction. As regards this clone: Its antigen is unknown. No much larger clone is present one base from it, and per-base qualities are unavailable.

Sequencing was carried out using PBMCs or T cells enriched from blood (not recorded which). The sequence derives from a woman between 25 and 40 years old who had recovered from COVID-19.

In nucleotide form, the sequence is TGTGCCAGCAGTCGGGACAGGAATAGCTACACCTTC. It encodes CASSRDRNSYTF. The chain is encoded by TRBV28 joined to TRBJ1-2, with 8 bases matching TRBD1. Counted from cysteine to phenylalanine, this CDR3 has 12 amino acids. Kept here is only the CDR3 DNA, which spans 36 bases and is read in frame from base 1. From a lookup of the germline V gene, CDR1 and CDR2 are MDHEN and SYDVKM. V is trimmed back by 5 bases and J by 9 bases, and the junction contains 5 bases that no gene match accounts for.